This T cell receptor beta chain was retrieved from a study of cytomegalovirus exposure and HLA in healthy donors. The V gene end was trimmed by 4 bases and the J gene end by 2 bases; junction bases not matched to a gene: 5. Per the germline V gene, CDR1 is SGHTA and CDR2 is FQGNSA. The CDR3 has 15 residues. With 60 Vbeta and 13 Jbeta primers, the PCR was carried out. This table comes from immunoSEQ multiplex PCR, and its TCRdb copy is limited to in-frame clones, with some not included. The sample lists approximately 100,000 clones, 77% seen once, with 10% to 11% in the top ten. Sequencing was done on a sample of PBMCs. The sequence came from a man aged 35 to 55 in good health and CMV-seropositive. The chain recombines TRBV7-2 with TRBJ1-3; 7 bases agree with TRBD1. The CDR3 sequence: CASSSIDRAGNTIYF. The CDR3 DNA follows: TGTGCCAGCAGCTCGATCGACAGGGCTGGAAACACCATATATTTT. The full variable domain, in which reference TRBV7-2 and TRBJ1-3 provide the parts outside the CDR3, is GAGVSQSPSNKVTEKGKDVELRCDPISGHTALYWYRQSLGQGLEFLIYFQGNSAPDKSGLPSDRFSAERTGGSVSTLTIQRTQQEDSAVYLCASSSIDRAGNTIYFGEGSWLTVV.